Listed below are T cell receptor beta chains from one sample, sequenced in a study of T cells in Graves' hyperthyroidism and ophthalmopathy. Using its own MiXCR run on the multiplex PCR reads, TCRdb lists one record per CDR3 protein. The table lists 300,000 to 400,000 distinct CDR3 sequences, about 20% of them singletons. Sequencing was carried out using blood. These receptors were collected from a woman between 50 and 59 years old with Graves' hyperthyroidism. The CDR3 runs from the conserved cysteine through the conserved F or W. The order of the fields is V gene, J gene, clone size, D gene, CDR3 DNA, CDR3 protein. The D gene is left open where the match is weak. Size is omitted from some rows. Given values are once, few, many or a class for expanded clones.

TRBV2	TRBJ2-7	many	TRBD1	TGTGCCAGCAGTGAGGAGACAGGGGGTTACGAGCAGTACTTC	CASSEETGGYEQYF
TRBV9	TRBJ1-2	once	-	TGTGCCAGCGCCTCCGGTAACAACTATGGCTACACCTTC	CASASGNNYGYTF
TRBV28	TRBJ1-2	many	-	TGTGCCAGCAGTCCCAGAGTGGACAGCCCCAAGCTGAGAGGCTACACCTTC	CASSPRVDSPKLRGYTF
TRBV5-6	TRBJ1-2	-	-	TGTGCCAGCAGCCCACCCGGAGGAGTGGACTATGGCTACACCTTC	CASSPPGGVDYGYTF
TRBV20-1	TRBJ2-7	-	TRBD2	TGCAGTGCTAGTGAGACTAGCGGGATTTACGAGCAGTACTTC	CSASETSGIYEQYF
TRBV6-6	TRBJ1-2	many	-	TGTGCCAGCAGTTACCAACAGGGTAACTATGGCTACACCTTC	CASSYQQGNYGYTF
TRBV12-5	TRBJ2-5	-	-	TGTGCTAGTTTGGGGGGAGAAGAGACCCAGTACTTC	CASLGGEETQYF
TRBV7-9	TRBJ2-1	-	TRBD1	TGTGCCAGCAGCCCAAAAACGGGACAGGGGTTCTACAATGAGCAGTTCTTC	CASSPKTGQGFYNEQFF
TRBV27	TRBJ2-3	many	-	TGTGCCAGCAGTTTCACCAGGGTGAGCACAGATACGCAGTATTTT	CASSFTRVSTDTQYF
TRBV6-6	TRBJ1-6	many	-	TGTGCCAGCAGTTACTCGGGTCAGCCCCTTACCAATTCACCCCTCCACTTT	CASSYSGQPLTNSPLHF
TRBV4-1	TRBJ2-2	-	-	TGCGCCAGCAGCCAATTAAGCCGGAGGGGCGGGGAGCTGTTTTTT	CASSQLSRRGGELFF
TRBV7-8	TRBJ2-7	many	-	TGTGCCAGCAGCTTAGCAGGGGACTACGAGCAGTACTTC	CASSLAGDYEQYF
TRBV30	TRBJ1-3	many	-	TGTGCCTGGAGGGGATCGAGCTCTGGAAACACCATATATTTT	CAWRGSSSGNTIYF
TRBV30	TRBJ2-7	-	TRBD1	TGTGCCTGGAGTTTAAGACCGGGACAGGGCTACGAGCAGTACTTC	CAWSLRPGQGYEQYF